These T cell receptor beta chains were read from a single sample in a study of HIV-infected children after antiretroviral therapy interruption. Each CDR3 protein is one row after TCRdb ran MiXCR on the 3' RACE reads. This table has roughly 46,000 distinct CDR3 sequences, around 4% appearing once. This specimen consisted of CD45RA+ CD4+ T cells from PBMCs, pooled from several time points, obtained from a donor given antiretroviral therapy, either interrupted or continuous. The receptors here all came from a pool of human donors with HIV. Both conserved end residues are part of each CDR3. The order of the fields is clone size, J gene, D gene, V gene, CDR3 protein, CDR3 DNA. A D gene is named only where the DNA matches it firmly. Expanded clones get a size class; other rows say once, few or many, or leave the size out.

abundance: few
j_gene: TRBJ1-5
d_gene: .
v_gene: TRBV7-2
CDR3aa: CASSLVHRNSNQPQHF
CDR3nt: TGTGCCAGCAGCTTAGTACACAGGAATAGCAATCAGCCCCAGCATTTT

abundance: many
j_gene: TRBJ1-1
d_gene: .
v_gene: TRBV29-1
CDR3aa: CSVVSGGKGTEAFF
CDR3nt: TGCAGCGTTGTAAGCGGGGGGAAGGGCACTGAAGCTTTCTTT

abundance: many
j_gene: TRBJ2-5
d_gene: .
v_gene: TRBV28
CDR3aa: CASSLRRETQYF
CDR3nt: TGTGCCAGCAGTTTACGCCGAGAGACCCAGTACTTC

abundance: many
j_gene: TRBJ2-7
d_gene: TRBD1
v_gene: TRBV2
CDR3aa: CASSAPITGDEQYF
CDR3nt: TGTGCCAGCAGTGCCCCGATCACAGGGGACGAGCAGTACTTC

abundance: many
j_gene: TRBJ2-5
d_gene: TRBD2
v_gene: TRBV28
CDR3aa: CASSLGPGGGETQYF
CDR3nt: TGTGCCAGCAGTTTAGGCCCGGGAGGCGGAGAGACCCAGTACTTC

abundance: many
j_gene: TRBJ2-7
d_gene: .
v_gene: TRBV5-1
CDR3aa: CASSPEPRGSYEQYF
CDR3nt: TGCGCCAGCAGCCCGGAACCAAGAGGATCCTACGAGCAGTACTTC

abundance: many
j_gene: TRBJ2-7
d_gene: TRBD2
v_gene: TRBV3-1
CDR3aa: CASSQAGTSGYEQYF
CDR3nt: TGTGCCAGCAGCCAAGCCGGGACTAGCGGTTACGAGCAGTACTTC

abundance: few
j_gene: TRBJ1-1
d_gene: .
v_gene: TRBV12-3/TRBV12-4
CDR3aa: CASSFIENTEAFF
CDR3nt: TGTGCCAGCAGTTTTATCGAGAACACTGAAGCTTTCTTT

abundance: many
j_gene: TRBJ1-2
d_gene: .
v_gene: TRBV29-1
CDR3aa: CSVEQSVGYGYTF
CDR3nt: TGCAGCGTTGAACAGTCCGTTGGCTATGGCTACACCTTC

abundance: few
j_gene: TRBJ2-3
d_gene: .
v_gene: TRBV5-8
CDR3aa: CASSLNPPTDTQYF
CDR3nt: TGTGCCAGCAGCTTGAACCCCCCCACAGATACGCAGTATTTT

abundance: many
j_gene: TRBJ1-2
d_gene: TRBD1
v_gene: TRBV6-5
CDR3aa: CASTRDRSGYTF
CDR3nt: TGTGCCAGCACCCGGGACAGAAGTGGCTACACCTTC

abundance: many
j_gene: TRBJ2-3
d_gene: .
v_gene: TRBV4-1
CDR3aa: CASSQSGLKNTDTQYF
CDR3nt: TGCGCCAGCAGCCAGTCGGGACTGAAGAACACAGATACGCAGTATTTT

abundance: many
j_gene: TRBJ2-5
d_gene: .
v_gene: TRBV29-1
CDR3aa: CSGGQPETQYF
CDR3nt: TGCAGCGGCGGACAGCCGGAGACCCAGTACTTC

abundance: .
j_gene: TRBJ2-7
d_gene: TRBD2
v_gene: TRBV29-1
CDR3aa: CSALTWTSGGQSSYEQYF
CDR3nt: TGCAGCGCGCTTACTTGGACTAGCGGGGGCCAGAGCTCCTACGAGCAGTACTTC

abundance: .
j_gene: TRBJ2-3
d_gene: .
v_gene: TRBV1
CDR3aa: CTSSQDRGAPENGPTDTQYF
CDR3nt: TGCACCAGCAGCCAAGATCGCGGGGCCCCAGAAAATGGTCCCACAGATACGCAGTATTTT

abundance: many
j_gene: TRBJ2-3
d_gene: .
v_gene: TRBV7-8
CDR3aa: CASSLSSKSGLTQYF
CDR3nt: TGTGCCAGCAGCTTATCCTCGAAGTCTGGGCTTACGCAGTATTTT

abundance: many
j_gene: TRBJ1-1
d_gene: .
v_gene: TRBV29-1
CDR3aa: CSVSGLNTEAFF
CDR3nt: TGCAGCGTCTCCGGGCTCAACACTGAAGCTTTCTTT